The text below deals with one TCR gamma chain. This clone was observed a few times. No antigen is known for it. This DNA's translation differs at residue 15 from TCRdb's protein, which comes from a much larger clone; a read error is likely, and the protein shown is translated from the DNA. Based on the germline V gene (reference sequence), the CDR1 and CDR2 sequences are GITISATS and ISYDGTV. The CDR3 has 16 amino acids, counting the end cysteine and phenylalanine. Only the CDR3 DNA stays, 48 bases, in frame from base 1. These data come from a study of Vγ9Vδ2 T cells in congenital toxoplasmosis (dated by TCRdb to the early 2020s). With respect to the entire study: To diagnose congenital toxoplasmosis, IgG, IgM and IgA serology, Western blot and an in-house interferon-gamma release assay were used. Sequencing of the repertoires was done on samples from infants at two time points: 2 months after birth and 1 year of age. At 2 months, TCR sequencing included five or six infected and 10 uninfected infants, while at 1 year the sequenced group was 3 infected and 4 uninfected infants. In this study, researchers looked at the gamma and delta chain CDR3 repertoires of sorted blood gammadelta T cells, comparing infants congenitally infected with T. gondii against uninfected infants.

Mothers of both infected and uninfected infants received the same treatment, using spiramycin and/or pyrimethamine plus sulfadiazine plus folinic acid. All infants, infected and uninfected, were born by term delivery after more than 37 weeks of gestation. About 1 mL of blood was used to isolate PBMCs by Lymphoprep gradient centrifugation, after which the PBMCs were cryopreserved in liquid nitrogen and shipped to Belgium. After thawing, PBMCs were labeled with Zombie NIR viability dye and stained with CD3, TCR gammadelta, Vgamma9 and Vdelta2 antibodies. Sorting of CD3+ TCRgammadelta+ T cells was performed on a FACSAria III, with a mean purity of roughly 98%. For each sample, RNA was extracted from some 10,000 sorted gammadelta T cells with the RNeasy Micro Kit. Infants were born to mothers enrolled with primary T. gondii infection during pregnancy. Infant peripheral blood was collected at an outpatient microbiology and virology center in Pavia, Italy.

On the study overall, not on this receptor specifically: At 2 months, infected infants appeared to have fewer N additions in TRGV9 and TRDV2 CDR3s than uninfected infants, particularly in TRDV2-TRDJ1 sequences. Germline-encoded fetal-type TRDV2 CDR3 sequences seemed to be more prevalent in infected than in uninfected 2-month-old infants, with an in utero expansion footprint being suggested. Both infected and uninfected infants showed a high prevalence of a public TRGV9 clonotype. The repertoire differences between infected and uninfected infants were less clear at 1 year of age than at 2 months. Two months was the earliest age with enough suitable sample material for TCR repertoire analysis, so newborn repertoires were not sequenced.

cDNA was generated in one tube by template-switch reverse transcription with TRGC- and TRDC-specific primers, using SuperScript II. The TRGC primer was designed so that it would bind both of the constant genes TRGC1 and TRGC2. The KAPA Real-Time Library Amplification Kit was used for TRG and TRD amplification, and AMPure XP bead purification was performed between steps. Illumina sequencing adapters were added by index PCR using the Nextera XT Index Kit. An Illumina MiSeq running the V2 300 kit was used to sequence the TRG and TRD amplicons, producing 150 bp paired-end reads. The published analysis was carried out like this. Before any further analysis, FastQC version 0.11.8 was used to assess read quality. Reads were aligned to GenBank TRG or TRD reference genes, and CDR3 sequences were built with MiXCR version 3.0.3. Default MiXCR settings were used, apart from assembling TRDD gene segments from 3 instead of 5 consecutive nucleotides. N additions, CDR3 length, J segment length and clonotype sharing between samples were calculated with VDJtools version 1.2.1. Out-of-frame CDR3 sequences and those containing stop codons were excluded from analysis. To look for overlap, the infant repertoires were checked against previously published Vgamma9Vdelta2 repertoires from fetal, cord blood and adult blood. Identical DNA sequences were merged into single rows after TCRdb reprocessed the public reads with CATT. These V and J calls are TCRdb output, not the study's own analysis. Within this sample are about 120 gamma-chain clones, with 0.7% to 0.85% of them counted one time only. 60% to 75% of the sample goes to the ten largest clones.

This clonotype originated in a child under 10 years old born to a mother with Toxoplasma gondii infection during pregnancy, either congenitally infected or uninfected (not recorded which). The receptor chain draws on TRGV9 and TRGJP. TRGJP1 explains the end of the DNA better; the J call may be wrong. The sample taken for sequencing was gamma-delta T cells from blood. The CDR3 region reads CALWEVQELGKKIKIF. The nucleotide sequence is given as TGTGCCTTGTGGGAGGTGCAAGAGTTGGGCAAAAAAATCAAGATATTT.